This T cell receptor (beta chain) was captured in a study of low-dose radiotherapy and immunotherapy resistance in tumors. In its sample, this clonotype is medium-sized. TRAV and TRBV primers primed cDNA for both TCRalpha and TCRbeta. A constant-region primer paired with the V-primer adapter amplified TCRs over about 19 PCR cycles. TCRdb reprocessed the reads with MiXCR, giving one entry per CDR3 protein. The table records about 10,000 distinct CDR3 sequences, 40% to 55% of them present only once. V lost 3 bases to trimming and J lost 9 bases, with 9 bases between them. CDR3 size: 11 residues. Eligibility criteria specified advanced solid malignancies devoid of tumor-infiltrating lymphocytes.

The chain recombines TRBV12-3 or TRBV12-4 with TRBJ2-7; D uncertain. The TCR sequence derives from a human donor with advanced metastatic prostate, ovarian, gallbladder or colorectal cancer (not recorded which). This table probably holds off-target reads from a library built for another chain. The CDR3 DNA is TGTGCCAGCAGTTTCGGTCTCGGGCAGTACTTC. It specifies CASSFGLGQYF.